This section outlines one TCR beta chain sequence together with its context. The antigen remains unidentified. The sample is drawn from a study of shared clonotypes between healthy human individuals. Study-wide results and limits: Shared across a few donors were 4% to 5% of the naive CD4 clonotypes.

Genomic DNA of every subset was divided equally among multiple immunoSEQ plates. TCRdb's table, derived via immunoSEQ multiplex PCR, lists solely in-frame clones and lacks some. The sample contains around 1 million clones, approximately 76% of which appear only once. CDR3 size: 16 residues. J lost 5 bases, V lost 4 bases, and 6 bases had no gene match. Germline CDR1 reads SGHRS; CDR2 reads YFSETQ. This TCR was sampled from a man between 18 and 29 years old in good health. This sequence joins TRBV5-1 and TRBJ2-1; 13 nucleotides line up with TRBD2. The sample comprised memory CD4+ T cells sorted from blood. Subset in this sample: CD45RA-negative fraction. In nucleotides, the CDR3 is TGCGCCAGCAGCAGAACCGGGACTAGCGGGGACAATGAGCAGTTCTTC. Translating it yields CASSRTGTSGDNEQFF. The variable domain in full, with the rest retrieved from reference TRBV5-1 and TRBJ2-1, is KAGVTQTPRYLIKTRGQQVTLSCSPISGHRSVSWYQQTPGQGLQFLFEYFSETQRNKGNFPGRFSGRQFSNSRSEMNVSTLELGDSALYLCASSRTGTSGDNEQFFGPGTRLTVL.